Described below is a single TCR beta chain sequence and its context. Under the authors' procedure: Estimation of nucleated cell counts was performed using reference gene primer amplification. Produced via immunoSEQ multiplex PCR; TCRdb's table is partial and in-frame only. V and J calls and clone size come straight from that table; D and trimming were deduced from the DNA. The data hold 300,000 to 400,000 clones, with roughly 86% observed a single time. This sample is part of a study of blood T cell repertoires in COVID-19. V was pared by 8 bases and J by 9 bases, with 18 bases of the junction left unmatched. CDR1 and CDR2 from the germline V gene are LNHDA and SQIVND (reference sequence). The CDR3 has 16 amino acids.

The chain couples TRBV19 to TRBJ2-5; TRBD1 matches at 10 bases. The sequence derives from a man aged 30-40 years with COVID-19, enrolled during active disease. Input material: peripheral blood. CDR3 sequence: CASSPGQGVLREAQYF. The CDR3 region has the DNA TGTGCCAGTTCTCCCGGACAGGGGGTCTTGAGGGAGGCCCAGTACTTC.